This is a list of T cell receptor beta chains from one sample in a study of a mutant IDH1 vaccine in newly diagnosed glioma. Antigens of these TCRs are unknown. The table came from immunoSEQ multiplex PCR; TCRdb's copy has only in-frame clones and leaves some out. The sample yields around 54,000 clones, about four fifths seen once. Material: PBMCs, obtained from a glioma patient whose treatment included an IDH1 peptide vaccine. The source is a woman aged 45-65 years with glioma. CDR3s include the opening cysteine and the closing phenylalanine or tryptophan. Each record gives: D gene, clone size, J gene, V gene, CDR3 protein, CDR3 DNA. D genes are given only for firm matches. Expanded clones get a size class; other rows say once, few or many, or leave the size out.

TRBD1 few TRBJ1-5 TRBV10-3 CAISQGTGQPQHF TGTGCCATCAGTCAGGGGACAGGGCAGCCCCAGCATTTT
NA NA TRBJ2-7 TRBV9 CASSPRRTGYIEQYF TGTGCCAGCAGCCCCCGCCGAACAGGGTATATCGAGCAGTACTTC
NA NA TRBJ2-1 TRBV7-9 CASSFWTQKDEEQFF TGTGCCAGCAGCTTCTGGACCCAGAAAGATGAAGAGCAGTTCTTC
TRBD1 NA TRBJ2-7 TRBV27 CASSLRDRGYEQYF TGTGCCAGCAGTTTAAGGGACAGGGGCTACGAGCAGTACTTC
NA NA TRBJ1-3 TRBV6-6 CASRPPGRTGNTIYF TGTGCCAGCAGACCCCCGGGAAGGACTGGAAACACCATATATTTT
NA NA TRBJ1-3 TRBV5-1 CASSLMQSSGNTIYF TGCGCCAGCAGCTTAATGCAGAGCTCTGGAAACACCATATATTTT
TRBD1 NA TRBJ1-1 TRBV5-4 CASSLGQEREAFF TGTGCCAGCAGCCTCGGACAGGAGCGGGAAGCTTTCTTT
NA NA TRBJ1-1 TRBV28 CASTPPGRMNTEAFF TGTGCCAGCACTCCTCCGGGACGGATGAACACTGAAGCTTTCTTT
NA NA TRBJ2-3 TRBV18 CASSPTAPDTQYF TGTGCCAGCTCACCAACAGCGCCAGATACGCAGTATTTT
TRBD1 NA TRBJ1-2 TRBV4-1 CASSQGQGVVYGYTF TGCGCCAGCAGCCAAGGCCAGGGGGTGGTCTATGGCTACACCTTC
TRBD1 NA TRBJ2-2 TRBV9 CASSPRLGTANTGELFF TGTGCCAGCAGCCCGAGGTTAGGGACAGCAAACACCGGGGAGCTGTTTTTT
NA NA TRBJ1-3 TRBV30 CAWSRAGTGNTIYF TGTGCCTGGAGTCGTGCGGGGACTGGAAACACCATATATTTT
NA NA TRBJ2-2 TRBV14 CASSYTGELFF TGTGCCAGCAGCTACACCGGGGAGCTGTTTTTT
NA NA TRBJ1-1 TRBV5-1 CASSLGHTLNTEAFF TGCGCCAGCAGCTTAGGACACACCTTGAACACTGAAGCTTTCTTT
NA NA TRBJ2-7 TRBV27 CASSFNYEQYF TGTGCCAGCAGTTTCAACTACGAGCAGTACTTC
NA NA TRBJ2-5 TRBV9 CASSSRLTGQETQYF TGTGCCAGCAGCTCCAGATTAACAGGGCAAGAGACCCAGTACTTC
NA NA TRBJ2-7 TRBV7-9 CASSLSRGFSYEQYF TGTGCCAGCAGCTTATCCAGGGGCTTCTCCTACGAGCAGTACTTC
NA once TRBJ1-5 TRBV5-8 CASSLKGDQPQHF TGTGCCAGCAGCTTGAAAGGGGACCAGCCCCAGCATTTT
TRBD1 NA TRBJ1-2 TRBV7-2 CASSSVGQVAGYTF TGTGCCAGCAGCTCTGTGGGACAGGTGGCAGGCTACACCTTC
TRBD2 NA TRBJ2-1 TRBV14 CASSQGSGISYNEQFF TGTGCCAGCAGCCAAGGTAGCGGGATCTCCTACAATGAGCAGTTCTTC
TRBD1 once TRBJ1-1 TRBV5-1 CASSLGPGGNTEAFF TGCGCCAGCAGCTTGGGACCAGGGGGGAACACTGAAGCTTTCTTT
NA NA TRBJ2-7 TRBV5-6 CASSLVQGRLDEQYF TGTGCCAGCAGCTTGGTGCAGGGTCGTTTGGACGAGCAGTACTTC